These 2 T cell receptor beta chains came from one sample sequenced in a study of T cells in Graves' hyperthyroidism and ophthalmopathy. Amplification of TCR beta CDR3 regions was performed using RNA transcripts as template. A set of HTBI primers served as the primers for a first-round RT-PCR of the TCR CDR3. TCRdb analysed the multiplex PCR reads with MiXCR anew, one entry per CDR3 protein. The repertoire includes a few hundred thousand distinct CDR3 sequences, 13% to 15% of them detected once, and about an eighth sits in the top ten. Sample: blood. Source of these receptors: a woman in her 40s with Graves' hyperthyroidism that later progressed to Graves' ophthalmopathy.

At least ten counts were recorded for this clonotype. This rearrangement joins TRBV6-5 to TRBJ2-1, with 12 positions matching TRBD2. Germline loops: CDR1 MNHEY, CDR2 SVGAGI. The CDR3 covers 16 residues. Trimming cost V 2 bases and J 5 bases; bases outside gene matches: 4. DNA of the CDR3: TGTGCCAGCAGTTACGGGGGACTAGCGGGTAACAATGAGCAGTTCTTC. It encodes CASSYGGLAGNNEQFF.

The genes are TRBV19 and TRBJ1-4; 10 bases line up with TRBD1. Germline values: CDR1 LNHDA, CDR2 SQIVND (reference sequence). The V and J ends lost 10 bases and 8 bases, in that order; junction bases with no gene match: 13. CDR3 length equals 15 residues. In DNA, the CDR3 is TGTGCCACGAGGAGTGGCAGGACAGGGGGAGAAAAACTGTTTTTT. Its protein product is CATRSGRTGGEKLFF.